The rows below give T cell receptor beta chains drawn from one sample of a study of T cells in localized non-small cell lung cancer. Produced via immunoSEQ multiplex PCR; TCRdb's table is partial and in-frame only. The data contain a few thousand clones, around 25% of them seen just once; the ten biggest clones take up roughly a sixth. Sequenced material: lung tumor tissue, taken before any cancer treatment. The receptors originated from a male donor older than 55 with stage I lung adenocarcinoma. Each CDR3 is given with its conserved first and last residue. The D gene is left open where the match is weak. Not all rows give a size; the values are once, few, many and, for expanded clones, a class.

V	J	D	size	DNA	CDR3
TRBV28	TRBJ2-7	NA	NA	TGTGCCAGCTCCTCATATACAGGGCCCCACGAGCAGTACTTC	CASSSYTGPHEQYF
TRBV19	TRBJ2-1	NA	NA	TGTGCCAGTAGTATGGACGTCAGCTCCTACAATGAGCAGTTCTTC	CASSMDVSSYNEQFF
TRBV25-1	TRBJ1-2	NA	NA	TGTGCCAGCAGGAGAGGGGTGGACTATGGCTACACCTTC	CASRRGVDYGYTF
TRBV19	TRBJ1-2	NA	NA	TGTGCCAGTAGTGCCTCCGGGACTCTCGCCGGAAGACCGGGGGTTGAGGGCTACACCTTC	CASSASGTLAGRPGVEGYTF
TRBV11-3	TRBJ2-6	TRBD1	few	TGTGCCAGCAGCCGGGACAGGGCTAGCTCTGGGGCCAACGTCCTGACTTTC	CASSRDRASSGANVLTF
TRBV11-3	TRBJ2-7	TRBD1	few	TGTGCCAGCAGCCAGGACCTACCCCATACAGGGGCTTACTACGAGCAGTACTTC	CASSQDLPHTGAYYEQYF
TRBV7-7	TRBJ2-3	NA	NA	TGTGCCAGCAGCCTTCTCGGGGGCACAGATACGCAGTATTTT	CASSLLGGTDTQYF
TRBV2	TRBJ2-3	TRBD2	NA	TGTGCCAGCAGTGAAATGGTAGCGGGGGCATCGCAGTATTTT	CASSEMVAGASQYF
TRBV15	TRBJ1-5	TRBD1	few	TGTGCCACCAGCAGAGGACAGGGGGATGGTCAGCCCCAGCATTTT	CATSRGQGDGQPQHF
TRBV28	TRBJ2-6	TRBD1	few	TGTGCCACCAGGACAGGCTTCTCTGGGGCCAACGTCCTGACTTTC	CATRTGFSGANVLTF
TRBV25-1	TRBJ1-1	NA	NA	TGTGCCAGCAGTGATGGGGGTAAGGACACTGAAGCTTTCTTT	CASSDGGKDTEAFF
TRBV11-3	TRBJ1-4	NA	NA	TGTGCCAGCAGCTTAAATACGGGTCAAGAAAAACTGTTTTTT	CASSLNTGQEKLFF
TRBV29-1	TRBJ1-1	NA	few	TGCAGCGTTGAATCCATAAGGACTGAAGCTTTCTTT	CSVESIRTEAFF
TRBV11-3	TRBJ1-1	NA	medium-sized	TGTGCCAGCAGCTTAGACAGTGATCCCCACGAAGCTTTCTTT	CASSLDSDPHEAFF
TRBV11-3	TRBJ2-1	TRBD2	medium-sized	TGTGCCAGCAGCCCTGGACTAGCGGAGAATTACAATGAGCAGTTCTTC	CASSPGLAENYNEQFF
TRBV11-3	TRBJ2-6	NA	few	TGTGCCAGCAGCTTGGCTCCCGGGAGCTCTGGGGCCAACGTCCTGACTTTC	CASSLAPGSSGANVLTF
TRBV13	TRBJ2-6	NA	NA	TGTGCCAGCAGCTTAGGCCTAACAGGGTCCGGGGCCAACGTCCTGACTTTC	CASSLGLTGSGANVLTF
TRBV6-8	TRBJ1-5	NA	NA	TGTGCCAGCATCGCTACAGATAGCAATCAGCCCCAGCATTTT	CASIATDSNQPQHF
TRBV6-8	TRBJ1-6	TRBD1	medium-sized	TGTGCCAGCAGTCAACCGGGACAGGGGCTCCGGGACCTCCACTTT	CASSQPGQGLRDLHF
TRBV28	TRBJ2-7	TRBD1	few	TGTGCCAGCAGTTTCAGTTCCGGGACAGGCCACGAGCAGTACTTC	CASSFSSGTGHEQYF
TRBV9	TRBJ2-1	NA	NA	TGTGCCAGCAGCGAAGGAGGAGCGGTCCCATACAATGAGCAGTTCTTC	CASSEGGAVPYNEQFF
TRBV11-3	TRBJ1-5	TRBD1	NA	TGTGCCAGCAGCCCAGGACAGGTTCTCTATAGCAATCAGCCCCAGCATTTT	CASSPGQVLYSNQPQHF
TRBV6-8	TRBJ1-2	TRBD1	NA	TGTGCCAGCAGTTCGAGGACAGGTACTAACTATGGCTACACCTTC	CASSSRTGTNYGYTF
TRBV23-1	TRBJ2-7	TRBD1	NA	TGCGCCAGCAGCGAAGGGACAGGCTACGAGCAGTACTTC	CASSEGTGYEQYF
TRBV4-1	TRBJ2-3	TRBD2	medium-sized	TGCGCCAGCAGCCAAGATTGGGGAGGGAGGGCAGATACGCAGTATTTT	CASSQDWGGRADTQYF
TRBV15	TRBJ2-3	TRBD1	NA	TGTGCCACCAGCACTACGGGACAGCGCACAGATACGCAGTATTTT	CATSTTGQRTDTQYF
TRBV6-8	TRBJ1-1	NA	medium-sized	TGTGCCAGCAGTGGACAGCCAAACACTGAAGCTTTCTTT	CASSGQPNTEAFF
TRBV29-1	TRBJ2-1	TRBD2	NA	TGCAGCGTCCCCGGGGACTATCGGTACCTCAATGAGCAGTTCTTC	CSVPGDYRYLNEQFF
TRBV19	TRBJ2-1	NA	NA	TGTGCCAGTAGTTCCGCCGGGGGCAATGAGCAGTTCTTC	CASSSAGGNEQFF
TRBV11-3	TRBJ2-7	NA	NA	TGTGCCAGCAGCTTAGAAGGGGCTACCGCCTACGAGCAGTACTTC	CASSLEGATAYEQYF
TRBV6-8	TRBJ2-2	NA	NA	TGTGCCAGCACTCAGGCGGCTGGGGAGCTGTTTTTT	CASTQAAGELFF
TRBV18	TRBJ1-2	TRBD1	few	TGTGCCAGCTCAACAGGGGGCGGAGGCTATGGCTACACCTTC	CASSTGGGGYGYTF
TRBV11-3	TRBJ1-1	TRBD1	medium-sized	TGTGCCAGCAGCTCTCAGGGGGTTGGGGTCACTGAAGCTTTCTTT	CASSSQGVGVTEAFF
TRBV19	TRBJ2-3	NA	NA	TGTGCCAGTAGTACGCTAAATACGCAGTATTTT	CASSTLNTQYF
TRBV28	TRBJ2-5	TRBD1	NA	TGTGCCAGCAGTTGGGACAGGGGACAAGAGACCCAGTACTTC	CASSWDRGQETQYF
TRBV6-8	TRBJ1-4	NA	NA	TGTGCCAGCAGTTCCGACAGGACAACTAATGAAAAACTGTTTTTT	CASSSDRTTNEKLFF
TRBV11-3	TRBJ2-1	TRBD2	few	TGTGCCAGCAGCTTAATTCTCGGACTAGCGGGAGTCTCCTACAATGAGCAGTTCTTC	CASSLILGLAGVSYNEQFF
TRBV19	TRBJ2-7	TRBD2	NA	TGTGCCAGTAGTAGGACTAGCGGGAGTCTGGACGAGCAGTACTTC	CASSRTSGSLDEQYF
TRBV18	TRBJ1-1	NA	few	TGTGCCAGCTCCCTGGACAGCCGAGGGGGAACTTTCTTT	CASSLDSRGGTFF
TRBV6-8	TRBJ1-6	NA	few	TGTGCCAGCAGTGACTCGGGACAAAATTCACCCCTCCACTTT	CASSDSGQNSPLHF
TRBV9	TRBJ2-5	NA	few	TGTGCCAGCAGTGGGGGTTCAGAGACCCAGTACTTC	CASSGGSETQYF
TRBV9	TRBJ2-1	NA	NA	TGTGCCAGCAGCGTGGGGCCTGTTGGGTACAATGAGCAGTTCTTC	CASSVGPVGYNEQFF
TRBV1	TRBJ2-3	NA	few	TGCGCCAGCAGCCCTTCCCATAGCGGGGGCCGCACAGATACGCAGTATTTT	CASSPSHSGGRTDTQYF
TRBV18	TRBJ1-5	NA	NA	TGTGCCAGCTCACCAAGGGCGGAAAATCAGCCCCAGCATTTT	CASSPRAENQPQHF
TRBV19	TRBJ2-5	NA	NA	TGTGCCAGTTCTCCAAGGGGGGCGGGGCAAGAGACCCAGTACTTC	CASSPRGAGQETQYF
TRBV6-8	TRBJ2-2	TRBD1	few	TGTGCCAGCAGTTACGACCAGGCAGGGGGCGCCACGGGCGGGGAGCTGTTTTTT	CASSYDQAGGATGGELFF
TRBV11-3	TRBJ2-4	TRBD2	medium-sized	TGTGCCAGCAGTCGTAGACTAGCGGGGAAGGCCAAAAACATTCAGTACTTC	CASSRRLAGKAKNIQYF
TRBV19	TRBJ2-6	NA	once	TGTGCCAGTAGCACTACAGGGTCTTCCGGGGCCAACGTCCTGACTTTC	CASSTTGSSGANVLTF
TRBV6-8	TRBJ1-2	TRBD1	few	TGTGCCAGCAGTTACTCGGAGGGGACAGGGGTCCTTCCAAACTATGGCTACACCTTC	CASSYSEGTGVLPNYGYTF
TRBV28	TRBJ2-2	NA	NA	TGTGCCAGCAGTTTGTATGTTAACACCGGGGAGCTGTTTTTT	CASSLYVNTGELFF
TRBV14	TRBJ2-1	NA	NA	TGTGCCAGCAGCCAAGAGATGGGGTCCTACAATGAGCAGTTCTTC	CASSQEMGSYNEQFF
TRBV19	TRBJ2-2	NA	NA	TGTGCCAGTAGTATAGGAGGGTGGAACACCGGGGAGCTGTTTTTT	CASSIGGWNTGELFF
TRBV10-2	TRBJ1-1	TRBD1	NA	TGCGCCAGTGGGACCGCTGTAGGGGGCGAGGCTTTCTTT	CASGTAVGGEAFF
TRBV6-7	TRBJ2-2	TRBD1	few	TGTGCCAGCGGAGAGGGTTCAAACAGGGGAACCGGGGAGCTGTTTTTT	CASGEGSNRGTGELFF
TRBV28	TRBJ2-3	TRBD1	few	TGTGCCAGCAGTCCGGGGACAGCCTGGGATACGCAGTATTTT	CASSPGTAWDTQYF
TRBV9	TRBJ2-5	TRBD2	few	TGTGCCAGCAGCCCCATGGAGCGGGGAGAGACCCAGTACTTC	CASSPMERGETQYF
TRBV28	TRBJ2-1	NA	NA	TGTGCCAGCGGGTTGACGTCGCTTGAGCAGTTCTTC	CASGLTSLEQFF
TRBV19	TRBJ2-3	NA	NA	TGTGCCAGTAGTATAGGTAGAAATACAGATACGCAGTATTTT	CASSIGRNTDTQYF
TRBV7-6	TRBJ1-5	NA	few	TGTGCCAGCAGCTTAGGGGCCAGGGGAGAGAATCAGCCCCAGCATTTT	CASSLGARGENQPQHF
TRBV28	TRBJ1-2	NA	medium-sized	TGTGCCAGCAGTCTCCGCCGGGACTATGGCTACACCTTC	CASSLRRDYGYTF